The entry below gives a single T cell receptor beta chain sequence along with its context. Vbeta (60) and Jbeta (13) primers were used in the PCR. Sequencing used immunoSEQ multiplex PCR; TCRdb keeps in-frame clones, though not all of them. The sample yields 200,000 to 250,000 clones, about 72% seen once. This entry is derived from a study of cytomegalovirus exposure and HLA in healthy donors. Per the germline V gene, CDR1 is SGHVS and CDR2 is FNYEAQ. V was shortened by 5 bases and J by 3 bases, with 11 bases between the two germline ends. The CDR3 covers 13 residues. The chain recombines TRBV7-6 with TRBJ2-7; D is unresolved. This receptor was identified in a male donor in good health and CMV-seronegative. The material sequenced was PBMCs. CDR3 loop: CASSPKTFYEQYF. The CDR3 nucleotides read TGTGCCAGCAGCCCCAAGACATTCTACGAGCAGTACTTC.